This T cell receptor beta chain was profiled in a study of T-cell memory formation after mild COVID-19. V lost 6 bases, J lost 5 bases, and 7 bases stayed unmatched. CDR1 and CDR2 from the germline V gene are SQVTM and ANQGSEA. The CDR3 covers 14 residues. This clonotype has only a few counts. Its antigen is unknown. TCRdb itself ran the 5' RACE reads through MiXCR, one entry per CDR3 protein. The table lists roughly 220,000 distinct CDR3 sequences, roughly 10% of them singletons, with 3.5% to 4% in the top ten. General study findings and limits: Pre-infection memory harbored some responding clones, suggesting cross-reactive memory joined.

This receptor was identified in a man aged 18 to 29 who had mild COVID-19 (a few samples of this study predate the infection). Cell type and time point are not known. The sequenced sample was PBMCs or a T cell subset sorted from them (not recorded which). The rearrangement uses TRBV29-1 and TRBJ2-3, with 11 positions matching TRBD2. Here the CDR3 DNA reads TGCAGCGTGCGGACTAGCGGGTTGCAAGATACGCAGTATTTT. Its translation is CSVRTSGLQDTQYF.